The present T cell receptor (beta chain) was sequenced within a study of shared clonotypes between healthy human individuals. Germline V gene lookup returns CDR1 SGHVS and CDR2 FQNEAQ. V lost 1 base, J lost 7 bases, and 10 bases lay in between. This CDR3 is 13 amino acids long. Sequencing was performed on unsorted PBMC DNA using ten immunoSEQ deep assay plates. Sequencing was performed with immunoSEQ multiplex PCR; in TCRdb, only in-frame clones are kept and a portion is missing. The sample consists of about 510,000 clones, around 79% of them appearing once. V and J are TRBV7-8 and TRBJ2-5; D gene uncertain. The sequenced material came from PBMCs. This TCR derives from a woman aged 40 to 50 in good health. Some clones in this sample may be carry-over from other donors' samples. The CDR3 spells CASSLGFLGTQYF. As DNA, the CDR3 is TGTGCCAGCAGCTTAGGATTCTTAGGGACCCAGTACTTC.